The source of this T cell receptor (beta chain) is a study of beta chain features in type 1 diabetes. Study observations and caveats: Type 1 diabetes patients had TCRB CDR3s that were shorter (moderately but significantly so) in all four CD4+ subsets.

This clone was detected only a few times. The antigen is not known. Expressed TCRB transcripts were sequenced because the isolated RNA had all been reverse transcribed beforehand. Only in-frame clones appear in the TCRdb table, and some are missing; sequencing was by immunoSEQ multiplex PCR. The data hold about 360,000 clones, with about 12% observed a single time. Germline V CDR1 and CDR2: SGHRS, YFSETQ. The ends were cut back, 0 bases at V and 2 bases at J, with 9 bases in the middle. CDR3 size: 15 residues. The chain employs TRBV5-1 and TRBJ1-5; D might be TRBD1 (6 bases). The clonotype comes from a woman aged 18-29 years with type 1 diabetes. Sequenced: naive CD4+ T cells from blood. CDR3 nucleotide sequence: TGCGCCAGCAGCTTGGGCGGACAGCGCAATCAGCCCCAGCATTTT. Translating it yields CASSLGGQRNQPQHF.